Listed here are 21 T cell receptor beta chains from one sample, sequenced in a study. TCRdb independently ran MiXCR on the RT-PCR reads; one entry per CDR3 protein. This repertoire shows about 3,800 distinct CDR3 sequences, less than 40% found once; its top ten account for approximately 5%. The sequenced sample was memory CD4+ T cells from salivary gland. These receptors were collected from a female donor with primary Sjogren's syndrome.

This clonotype is medium-sized in the sample. The chain carries TRBV27 and TRBJ2-5, with a possible D match to TRBD1 (5 bases). The CDR3 is 14 residues long. From germline, CDR1 is MNHEY and CDR2 SMNVEV (reference sequence). V lost 4 bases and J 2 bases, leaving 11 bases between the germline ends. This CDR3 is CASSSHRSQETQYF. DNA of the CDR3: TGTGCCAGCAGTTCCCACAGGTCTCAAGAGACCCAGTACTTC.

The rearrangement links TRBV27 to TRBJ1-2; possible D gene TRBD1, 5 bases. Looked up from germline, CDR1 is MNHEY and CDR2 is SMNVEV (reference sequence). V was shortened by 10 bases and J by 4 bases, with 19 bases between the two germline ends. The CDR3 is 14 amino acids. CDR3 bases: TGTGCCACCGGACTAGCGGGGGGACGCTATGGCTACACCTTC. Encoded protein: CATGLAGGRYGYTF.

By sample fraction, this clonotype is medium-sized. The chain has TRBV9 and TRBJ1-2, with 8 bases fitting TRBD1. Germline CDR1 reads SGDLS; CDR2 reads YYNGEE. The length of the CDR3 is 17 residues. V lost 3 bases, J lost 4 bases, and 14 bases stayed unmatched. In DNA, the CDR3 is TGTGCCAGCAGCGCGGAGACGCCAGGGGGCGTCAGCTATGGCTACACCTTC. Its protein product is CASSAETPGGVSYGYTF.

In this sample, this clonotype is medium-sized. This rearrangement joins TRBV18 to TRBJ2-1, with 8 bases aligning to TRBD1. Germline values: CDR1 KGHSH, CDR2 LQKENI. This CDR3 comprises 16 residues. V shed 5 bases and J 1 base; nucleotides not matched to a gene: 7. CDR3 nucleotide sequence: TGTGCCAGCTCATCCCAGGGGGCTGGGTCCTACAATGAGCAGTTCTTC. Translated: CASSSQGAGSYNEQFF.

The chain carries TRBV20-1 and TRBJ1-5, with 7 bases identical to TRBD1. The CDR3 covers 13 residues. CDR1 and CDR2 (germline): DFQATT, SNEGSKA (reference sequence). The J segment lost 7 bases and the V segment lost 3 bases, leaving 6 bases of the junction unmatched. The DNA of the CDR3 is TGCAGTGCTAGGGGACAGTTAGGCCAGCCCCAGCATTTT. It codes for CSARGQLGQPQHF.

The genes are TRBV28 and TRBJ1-1; D is ambiguous. Trimming took 1 base from V and 4 from J, leaving 13 bases between them. The CDR3 runs 15 residues. CDR1 and CDR2 from the germline V gene are MDHEN and SYDVKM. The DNA for the CDR3 is TGTGCCAGCAGTTTATATGGCGTTCTGGGCACTGAAGCTTTCTTT. As protein: CASSLYGVLGTEAFF.

This clonotype is labeled large. The chain links TRBV29-1 to TRBJ2-7, with D possibly being TRBD1 (5 bases). Trimming pared 1 base from V and 1 base from J, leaving 8 bases between. The CDR3 runs to 13 residues. The germline V gene encodes CDR1 SQVTM and CDR2 ANQGSEA. CDR3 region: CSVEVRTSYEQYF. Here the CDR3 DNA reads TGCAGCGTTGAAGTAAGGACATCCTACGAGCAGTACTTC.

This clonotype is judged medium-sized (0.01 to 0.1%). J is TRBJ1-5 and V is TRBV12-3 or TRBV12-4, with D unclear. Trimming removed 6 bases from V and 1 base from J, with 13 bases in between. This CDR3 is 15 amino acids long. The CDR3 protein is CASSLKGTSNQPQHF. The CDR3 bases are TGTGCCAGCAGCCTGAAGGGTACCAGCAATCAGCCCCAGCATTTT.

The chain employs TRBV29-1 and TRBJ1-2, with D perhaps TRBD1 (5 bases). The germline V and J ends were trimmed by 4 bases and 0 bases, with 12 bases remaining between them. CDR1 and CDR2 (germline): SQVTM, ANQGSEA. This CDR3 is built from 14 residues. The CDR3 spells CSVGVGGANYGYTF. The CDR3 DNA sequence: TGCAGCGTTGGCGTGGGAGGGGCTAACTATGGCTACACCTTC.

This clonotype turned up a few times. The V and J genes are TRBV20-1 and TRBJ1-1, with D unclear. The germline gives CDR1 DFQATT, CDR2 SNEGSKA (reference sequence). The CDR3 is 14 residues long. V was shortened by 5 bases and J by 4 bases, with 17 bases between the two germline ends. This chain's CDR3 is CSARRGGPSTEAFF. CDR3 nucleotides: TGCAGTGCTCGACGGGGAGGGCCTAGCACTGAAGCTTTCTTT.

The rearrangement uses TRBV7-8 and TRBJ2-3, with D tentatively TRBD1 or TRBD2 (7 bases each). Looked up from germline, CDR1 is SGHVS and CDR2 is FQNEAQ. Trimming pared 5 bases from V and 4 bases from J, leaving 25 bases between. There are 18 residues in the CDR3. DNA for the CDR3: TGTGCCAGCAGCCCGGTTGGAGGGGGCGGGGGAAAAGCAGATACGCAGTATTTT. This sequence encodes CASSPVGGGGGKADTQYF.

The chain combines TRBV13 with TRBJ2-1; tentatively, D is TRBD2 (7 bases). V lost 3 bases, J lost 7 bases, and 13 bases lay in between. The CDR3 is made up of 14 amino acids. CDR1 is PRHDT and CDR2 is FYEKMQ in the germline V gene (reference sequence). For the CDR3, the DNA is TGTGCCAGCAGCTTCCGGGGGGCCGTGAATGAGCAGTTCTTC. It codes for CASSFRGAVNEQFF.

This clonotype is medium-sized by share. The chain employs TRBV6-5 and TRBJ2-2, with TRBD2 as a possible D gene (6 bases). Per the germline V gene, CDR1 is MNHEY and CDR2 is SVGAGI. The CDR3 is made up of 16 amino acids. Trimming removed 0 bases at V and 7 bases at J, with 15 bases between. As DNA, the CDR3 is TGTGCCAGCAGTTACTCCCTCGGGACTTGGGGCGGGGAGCTGTTTTTT. It specifies CASSYSLGTWGGELFF.

Relative to its sample, this clonotype is medium-sized. The chain couples TRBV5-5 to TRBJ2-6, with 12 bases matching TRBD1. Germline V gene sequence: CDR1 SGHKS, CDR2 YYEKEE (reference sequence). The CDR3 runs to 18 residues. Losses at the gene ends were 0 bases for V and 4 bases for J; bases not matched to a gene: 5. The CDR3 spells CASSLGDRGRTGANVLTF. CDR3 DNA: TGTGCCAGCAGCTTGGGGGACAGGGGGCGAACAGGGGCCAACGTCCTGACTTTC.

The chain links TRBV7-3 to TRBJ2-2, with a possible D match to TRBD1 (6 bases). Germline assignment: CDR1 SGHTA and CDR2 FQGTGA. The CDR3 contains 16 residues. Trimming stripped 3 bases from V and 2 bases from J, with 13 bases between. Here the CDR3 reads CASSLGQGFNTGELFF. The CDR3 coding sequence is TGTGCCAGCAGCTTGGGACAAGGGTTCAACACCGGGGAGCTGTTTTTT.

This sequence joins TRBV3-2 and TRBJ2-3. TRBV3-2 is assigned pseudogene status. This CDR3 region has 16 residues. CDR3 amino acids: CASSQRLAGGTDTQYF. CDR3 DNA sequence: TGTGCCAGCAGCCAACGACTAGCGGGGGGCACAGATACGCAGTATTTT.

This clonotype was detected a few times. The CDR3 region has the DNA TGTGCCAGCAGCCCAAGACAGGCCAGCTATGGCTACACCTTC. This encodes CASSPRQASYGYTF. The gene calls are TRBV3-1 and TRBJ1-2, with D possibly TRBD1 on 6 matching bases. The CDR3 contains 14 residues. The germline CDR1 and CDR2 sequences are LGHDT and YNNKEL (reference sequence). V lost 4 bases and J lost 4, with 13 bases in between.

This clonotype is judged medium-sized (0.01 to 0.1%). This chain uses TRBV5-5 with TRBJ1-2; 7 bases map to TRBD1. V shed 5 bases, J shed 4 bases, and the junction held 8 bases outside the gene matches. The CDR3 spans 14 residues. The germline gives CDR1 SGHKS, CDR2 YYEKEE (reference sequence). The CDR3 sequence is CASSTGDHRYGYTF. The CDR3 DNA is TGTGCCAGCAGTACAGGGGACCACCGCTATGGCTACACCTTC. Full variable domain (rest looked up from reference TRBV5-5 and TRBJ1-2): DAGVTQSPTHLIKTRGQQVTLRCSPISGHKSVSWYQQVLGQGPQFIFQYYEKEERGRGNFPDRFSARQFPNYSSELNVNALLLGDSALYLCASSTGDHRYGYTFGSGTRLTVV.

This clonotype was seen ten or more times. This rearrangement joins TRBV20-1 to TRBJ1-1, with a tentative D call TRBD1 (5 bases). This CDR3 is 14 amino acids long. Between the trimmed V and J ends, which lost 2 bases and 5 bases, there was a span of 15 bases. Germline assignment: CDR1 DFQATT and CDR2 SNEGSKA (reference sequence). The CDR3 DNA is TGCAGTGCTAGACTTTTAGACAGTAGGACTGAAGCTTTCTTT. Translation gives CSARLLDSRTEAFF.

Concerning this clonotype: In this CDR3 the conserved last residue, phenylalanine or tryptophan, is missing, so a read error is likely. The DNA is left out, because the CDR3 cannot be placed on it with certainty; the CDR3 is given as TCRdb lists it. J is TRBJ2-3 and V is TRBV15; the D call in the table, TRBD1, was not verified against the DNA. The germline V gene encodes CDR1 LNHNV and CDR2 YYDKDF (reference sequence). Ends included, the CDR3 has 24 residues. CDR3 residues: CATSSGLKDTQWYQRRVMSTSVLG.

This clonotype was seen a few times. The genes are TRBV5-4 and TRBJ2-2; perhaps D is TRBD1 or TRBD2 (6 bases each). The CDR3 length is 15 residues. Per germline, CDR1 SGHNT and CDR2 YYREEE (reference sequence). Trimming removed 4 bases at V and 0 bases at J, with 10 bases between. This chain's CDR3 is CASSRGTPNTGELFF. The DNA for the CDR3 is TGTGCCAGCAGCCGCGGGACACCGAACACCGGGGAGCTGTTTTTT.